Reported below is one TCR beta chain. The antigen is undetermined. Germline CDR1 and CDR2: SGHTA and FQGNSA. V shed 4 bases and J 8 bases; nucleotides not matched to a gene: 6. The CDR3 runs to 14 residues. The TCR beta libraries were generated through quantitative 5'-RACE incorporating molecular barcodes. MiXCR was run by TCRdb on the 5' RACE reads, yielding one entry per CDR3 protein. The sample shows over 700,000 distinct CDR3 sequences, under 20% of them seen only once. This specimen belongs to a study of CD8 T cells in ankylosing spondylitis. Study findings and constraints: Relatively rare in peripheral blood, disease-linked clones were also CD8+. A TCR beta motif of under 10 highly homologous variants appeared characteristic of ankylosing spondylitis blood. Clones tied to disease were said to be significantly enriched in matched ankylosing spondylitis synovial fluid. In the blood and synovial fluid of reactive arthritis, some motif variants had been previously reported.

The receptor's source is a male donor with ankylosing spondylitis. The gene calls are TRBV7-2 and TRBJ2-2; 8 bases align to TRBD1. The material sequenced was blood, either unsorted or a sorted T cell fraction (not recorded which). CDR3 region: CASSWDRHVGELFF. As DNA, the CDR3 is TGTGCCAGCAGCTGGGACAGGCACGTTGGGGAGCTGTTTTTT. The full variable domain, completed using reference TRBV7-2 and TRBJ2-2, is GAGVSQSPSNKVTEKGKDVELRCDPISGHTALYWYRQSLGQGLEFLIYFQGNSAPDKSGLPSDRFSAERTGGSVSTLTIQRTQQEDSAVYLCASSWDRHVGELFFGEGSRLTVL.